Sequencing of this T cell receptor beta chain was carried out in a study of shared clonotypes between healthy human individuals. Positive CCR7 selection of CD45RO-negative cells yielded the naive CD8 cells, and terminally differentiated effector memory CD45RA+ cells were excluded. The study drew all its donors from Caucasian adults living in Nashville, Tennessee. An even split of each subset's genomic DNA across several immunoSEQ plates was performed. Assay: immunoSEQ multiplex PCR; the TCRdb copy retains only in-frame clones and omits some. The sample records roughly 2.1 million clones, about 93% being singletons. To note about this clone: The antigen is not known.

Regarding the study as a whole: Among donors, the sharing of clonotypes was expected to be influenced by sequencing depth.

CDR3 length: 18 residues. Looked up from germline, CDR1 is SNHLY and CDR2 is FYNNEI. After removal of 3 bases from V and 3 bases from J, the junction contained 12 bases not matched to a gene. The sequence was obtained from a man younger than 35 in good health. Some clones in this sample may be carry-over from other donors' samples. The sample comprised naive CD8+ T cells from PBMCs. The V call is TRBV2, the J call TRBJ2-1; 9 bases align to TRBD2. CDR3 protein: CASSDPSTSGALYNEQFF. DNA for the CDR3: TGTGCCAGCAGTGACCCCTCGACTAGCGGAGCACTCTACAATGAGCAGTTCTTC.